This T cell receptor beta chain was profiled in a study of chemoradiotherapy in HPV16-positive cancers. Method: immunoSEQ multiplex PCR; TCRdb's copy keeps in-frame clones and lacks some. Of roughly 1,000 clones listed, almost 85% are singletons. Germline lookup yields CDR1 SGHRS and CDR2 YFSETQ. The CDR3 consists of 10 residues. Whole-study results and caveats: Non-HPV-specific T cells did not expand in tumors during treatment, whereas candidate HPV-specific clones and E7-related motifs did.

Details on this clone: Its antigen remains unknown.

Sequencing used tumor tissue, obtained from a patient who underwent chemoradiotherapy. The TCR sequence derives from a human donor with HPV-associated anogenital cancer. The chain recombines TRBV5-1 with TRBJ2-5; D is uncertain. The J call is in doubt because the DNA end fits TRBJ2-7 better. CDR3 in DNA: TGCGCCAGCAGTTCGTACGAGCAGTACTTC. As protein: CASSSYEQYF.